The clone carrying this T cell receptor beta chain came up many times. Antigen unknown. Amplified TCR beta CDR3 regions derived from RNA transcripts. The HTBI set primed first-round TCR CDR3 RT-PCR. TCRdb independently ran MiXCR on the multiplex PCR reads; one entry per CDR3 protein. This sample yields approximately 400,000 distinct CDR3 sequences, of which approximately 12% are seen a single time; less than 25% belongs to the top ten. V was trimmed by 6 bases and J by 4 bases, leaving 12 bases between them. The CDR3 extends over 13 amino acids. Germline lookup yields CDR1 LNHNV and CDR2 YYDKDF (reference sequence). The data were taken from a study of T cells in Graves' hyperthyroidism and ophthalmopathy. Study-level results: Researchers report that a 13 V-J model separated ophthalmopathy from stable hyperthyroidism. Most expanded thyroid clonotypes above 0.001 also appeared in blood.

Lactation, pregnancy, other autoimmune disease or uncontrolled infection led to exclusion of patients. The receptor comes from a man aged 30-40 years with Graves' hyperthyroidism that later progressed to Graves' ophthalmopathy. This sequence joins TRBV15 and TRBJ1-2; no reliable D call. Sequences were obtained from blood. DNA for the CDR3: TGTGCCACCAGTTCCCGAGGAGGCTATGGCTACACCTTC. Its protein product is CATSSRGGYGYTF.